Shown below are 22 T cell receptor beta chains from a single sample sequenced in a study. Clones were sequenced by immunoSEQ multiplex PCR, and TCRdb holds only the in-frame ones, with some missing. The sample contains approximately 70,000 clones, around 93% of which appear only once. Sequencing used PBMCs. These receptors originate from a man aged 40-55 years with rheumatoid arthritis.

The chain uses TRBV6-6 and TRBJ2-1; either TRBD1 or TRBD2 may supply D (5 bases each). The CDR3 has 16 amino acids. Germline V CDR1 and CDR2: MNHNY, SVGAGI (reference sequence). Trimming took off 0 bases at V and 4 bases at J, with 13 bases between the two ends. Here the CDR3 reads CASSYSWDQTYNEQFF. The CDR3 DNA reads as TGTGCCAGCAGTTACTCGTGGGACCAGACATACAATGAGCAGTTCTTC.

V is TRBV12-3 or TRBV12-4 and J is TRBJ1-5, with unresolved D. Trimming stripped 7 bases from V and 2 bases from J, with 6 bases between. The CDR3 extends over 12 amino acids. CDR3 amino acids: CASNYGNQPQHF. DNA for the CDR3: TGTGCCAGCAATTACGGCAATCAGCCCCAGCATTTT.

The chain has TRBV28 and TRBJ1-1, with TRBD1 identical over 9 bases. V shed 3 bases, J shed 5 bases, and the junction held 7 bases outside the gene matches. Per the germline V gene, CDR1 is MDHEN and CDR2 is SYDVKM. The CDR3 contains 15 residues. In nucleotides, the CDR3 is TGTGCCAGCAGTTTCACCGGACAGGGGAGGACTGAAGCTTTCTTT. Translated: CASSFTGQGRTEAFF.

The chain couples TRBV19 to TRBJ1-1, with TRBD1 as a possible D gene (6 bases). This CDR3 spans 15 amino acids. V was pared by 6 bases and J by 1 base, with 15 bases between. Germline V gives CDR1 LNHDA, CDR2 SQIVND (reference sequence). The CDR3 region is CASRGGRQENTEAFF. The DNA of the CDR3 is TGTGCCAGTAGGGGGGGGCGTCAGGAGAACACTGAAGCTTTCTTT.

The rearrangement links TRBV5-1 to TRBJ1-1, with 7 bases fitting TRBD1. Germline CDR1 is SGHRS and CDR2 is YFSETQ. With V trimmed by 4 bases and J by 0 bases, 9 bases remained unmatched. CDR3 length: 16 residues. The chain's CDR3 is CASSGRGTALNTEAFF. The CDR3 coding sequence is TGCGCCAGCAGCGGCAGAGGGACAGCACTGAACACTGAAGCTTTCTTT.

This chain uses TRBV5-5 with TRBJ1-3; 9 bases match TRBD1. The V gene end was trimmed by 4 bases and the J gene end by 1 base; junction bases not matched to a gene: 6. The CDR3 has 16 amino acids. Germline CDR1 is SGHKS and CDR2 is YYEKEE (reference sequence). The CDR3 nucleotides read TGTGCCAGCAGCAGATGGGACAGGGCGTCTGGAAACACCATATATTTT. It is translated as CASSRWDRASGNTIYF.

This chain joins TRBV7-2 and TRBJ2-5; D remains ambiguous. Between the trimmed V and J ends, which lost 1 base and 5 bases, there was a span of 14 bases. Germline CDR1 and CDR2: SGHTA and FQGNSA. The CDR3 length is 15 residues. CDR3 protein: CASSLVRSFGETQYF. The CDR3 DNA sequence: TGTGCCAGCAGCTTAGTGCGGTCATTCGGGGAGACCCAGTACTTC.

The chain carries TRBV6-6 and TRBJ2-7; D gene uncertain. The CDR3 consists of 11 residues. From germline, CDR1 is MNHNY and CDR2 SVGAGI (reference sequence). Deletions cut 2 bases from V and 6 bases from J, with 5 bases between. CDR3 loop: CASSYLTEQYF. The CDR3, as DNA: TGTGCCAGCAGTTACCTGACCGAGCAGTACTTC.

This chain links TRBV2 with TRBJ2-2, with TRBD1 matching 8 bases. The CDR3 contains 14 residues. V gave up 10 bases and J gave up 2 bases; unmatched junction bases: 6. The germline V gene encodes CDR1 SNHLY and CDR2 FYNNEI. Here the CDR3 DNA reads TGTGCCACAGGGGGACAGGATAACACCGGGGAGCTGTTTTTT. Amino acids: CATGGQDNTGELFF. Drawing the rest from reference TRBV2 and TRBJ2-2, the complete variable domain is EPEVTQTPSHQVTQMGQEVILRCVPISNHLYFYWYRQILGQKVEFLVSFYNNEISEKSEIFDDQFSVERPDGSNFTLKIRSTKLEDSAMYFCATGGQDNTGELFFGEGSRLTVL.

V and J are TRBV18 and TRBJ2-7, with 9 bases that match TRBD1. CDR3 length equals 15 residues. CDR1 is KGHSH and CDR2 is LQKENI in the germline V gene. V gave up 2 bases and J gave up 2 bases; unmatched junction bases: 4. The CDR3 protein is CASSPRDRATYEQYF. CDR3 DNA: TGTGCCAGCTCACCAAGGGACAGGGCGACCTACGAGCAGTACTTC.

The V call is TRBV7-9, the J call TRBJ2-7; no reliable D call. The CDR3 has 16 amino acids. The V gene's germline CDR1 is SEHNR and CDR2 FQNEAQ (reference sequence). With 2 bases removed from V and 5 bases from J, the gap between germline ends came to 19 bases. The chain's CDR3 is CASSLPLTAGRDEQYF. As DNA, the CDR3 is TGTGCCAGCAGCTTACCACTAACCGCCGGAAGGGACGAGCAGTACTTC.

The chain uses TRBV6-6 and TRBJ1-4; no clear D. The CDR3 has 12 amino acids. The germline V gene has CDR1 MNHNY and CDR2 SVGAGI (reference sequence). Between the trimmed V and J ends, which lost 4 bases and 7 bases, there was a span of 7 bases. CDR3 loop: CASSSSAEKLFF. For the CDR3, the DNA is TGTGCCAGCAGTTCCTCGGCTGAAAAACTGTTTTTT.

The chain has TRBV2 and TRBJ2-2; D may be TRBD1 or TRBD2 (6 bases each). V shed 6 bases and J shed 0 bases, with 20 bases lying between them. CDR3 size: 18 residues. Germline V gives CDR1 SNHLY, CDR2 FYNNEI. In nucleotides, the CDR3 is TGTGCCAGCAGACCTTATGGAGGGGGGCCCTCGAACACCGGGGAGCTGTTTTTT. Translation gives CASRPYGGGPSNTGELFF.

The chain uses TRBV5-1 and TRBJ2-1; D is unresolved. Between the trimmed V and J ends, which lost 8 bases and 9 bases, there was a span of 9 bases. Germline V gives CDR1 SGHRS, CDR2 YFSETQ. The CDR3 extends over 10 amino acids. CDR3 sequence reads: CASGDAEQFF. The CDR3 bases are TGCGCCAGTGGCGACGCTGAGCAGTTCTTC.

The chain employs TRBV28 and TRBJ2-2, with 10 bases fitting TRBD2. J gave up 7 bases and V 4 bases, and 15 bases lay outside the gene matches. Per the germline V gene, CDR1 is MDHEN and CDR2 is SYDVKM. The length of the CDR3 is 18 residues. CDR3 residues: CASSSYHASGSRGGELFF. In DNA form, the CDR3 reads TGTGCCAGCAGTTCCTACCACGCTAGCGGGAGTCGTGGCGGGGAGCTGTTTTTT.

The chain employs TRBV10-3 and TRBJ1-1, with D possibly TRBD1 on 6 matching bases. V dropped 6 bases and J dropped 0 bases, with 11 bases sitting between them. Germline CDR1 reads ENHRY; CDR2 reads SYGVKD. The CDR3 runs to 14 residues. The CDR3 reads CAISDRNMNTEAFF. DNA for the CDR3: TGTGCCATCAGCGACAGGAACATGAACACTGAAGCTTTCTTT.

This chain uses TRBV7-9 with TRBJ2-1; 8 bases line up with TRBD2. The germline gives CDR1 SEHNR, CDR2 FQNEAQ (reference sequence). The length of the CDR3 is 16 residues. With 5 bases clipped from V and 2 bases from J, the junction kept 8 bases outside the gene matches. The CDR3 reads CASSPGSGRAYNEQFF. CDR3 nucleotides: TGTGCCAGCAGCCCAGGGTCCGGGAGGGCCTACAATGAGCAGTTCTTC.

The chain carries TRBV25-1 and TRBJ2-3; 8 bases fit TRBD1. This CDR3 is 15 amino acids long. Trimming removed 4 bases from V and 5 bases from J; junction bases left unmatched: 8. CDR1 MGHDK and CDR2 SYGVNS come from the germline V gene. In nucleotides, the CDR3 is TGTGCCAGCAGTGTGACAGGGGCTTTAGGAGATACGCAGTATTTT. This translates into CASSVTGALGDTQYF.

This chain connects TRBV19 to TRBJ2-7; 15 nucleotides line up with TRBD2. CDR3 length: 19 residues. The V gene end was trimmed by 1 base and the J gene end by 2 bases; junction bases not matched to a gene: 9. Germline assignment: CDR1 LNHDA and CDR2 SQIVND (reference sequence). The CDR3 DNA follows: TGTGCCAGTAGTATAGGGAGGGGACTAGCGGGAGGATCAGCCTACGAGCAGTACTTC. The encoded protein is CASSIGRGLAGGSAYEQYF.

This clone came up a few times. The gene calls are TRBV4-1 and TRBJ2-7, with D unclear. The CDR3 covers 15 residues. CDR1 and CDR2 (germline): MGHRA, YSYEKL. V gave up 3 bases and J gave up 6 bases, with 18 bases separating them. The DNA for the CDR3 is TGCGCCAGCAGCCAGGCCGTTTCGCGGATTCGCGAGCAGTACTTC. This gives the protein CASSQAVSRIREQYF.

This chain connects TRBV27 to TRBJ1-6, with 7 bases identical to TRBD1. This CDR3 contains 15 residues. Germline CDR1 reads MNHEY; CDR2 reads SMNVEV (reference sequence). V lost 5 bases and J lost 11; bases outside the gene matches: 12. CDR3 nucleotides: TGTGCCAGCAGTCCATGGACAGGAGAGGAACCACCCCTCCACTTT. Residues: CASSPWTGEEPPLHF.

The chain combines TRBV10-2 with TRBJ1-4; TRBD1 matches at 10 bases. Unmatched junction bases numbered 11, after V lost 2 bases and J lost 14 bases. CDR3 length: 15 amino acids. CDR1 and CDR2 from the germline V gene are WSHSY and SAAADI. This chain's CDR3 is CASSETGTGELRLFF. The DNA for the CDR3 is TGCGCCAGCAGTGAGACCGGGACAGGGGAATTAAGGCTGTTTTTT.